This T cell receptor (beta chain) originates from a study of blood T cells in healthy people across ages. Overall study: Capture via template switching afforded approximately one barcoded beta molecule per two T cells.

Next came a second PCR, run for about 7 to 11 cycles, which used a sample-barcoded 5' primer along with a J-beta primer mix. One entry per CDR3 protein results from TCRdb running MiXCR on the 5' RACE reads. The sample contains approximately 800,000 distinct CDR3 sequences, around 25% of which appear only once. Germline V lookup: CDR1 SNHLY, CDR2 FYNNEI. There are 18 residues in the CDR3. The ends lost 2 bases at V and 8 bases at J; junction bases unmatched: 16. These records were also assigned to another study, of T cells of mothers and their children. That study reports: Nine systemically healthy Caucasian donors: three mothers, six children. Sequencing returned over 9 million TCR beta CDR3 reads per mother and 3 million to 3.5 million per child. Slightly higher, non-significant overlap characterized related mother-child pairs relative to unrelated pairs.

The chain couples TRBV2 to TRBJ2-4; 9 bases are a match to TRBD1. Sequenced input: blood. This clonotype originated in a boy under 18 in good health. This CDR3 is CASSEIKALGTGSDIQYF. The CDR3 region has the DNA TGTGCCAGCAGTGAAATCAAGGCGCTAGGGACAGGGTCCGACATTCAGTACTTC.